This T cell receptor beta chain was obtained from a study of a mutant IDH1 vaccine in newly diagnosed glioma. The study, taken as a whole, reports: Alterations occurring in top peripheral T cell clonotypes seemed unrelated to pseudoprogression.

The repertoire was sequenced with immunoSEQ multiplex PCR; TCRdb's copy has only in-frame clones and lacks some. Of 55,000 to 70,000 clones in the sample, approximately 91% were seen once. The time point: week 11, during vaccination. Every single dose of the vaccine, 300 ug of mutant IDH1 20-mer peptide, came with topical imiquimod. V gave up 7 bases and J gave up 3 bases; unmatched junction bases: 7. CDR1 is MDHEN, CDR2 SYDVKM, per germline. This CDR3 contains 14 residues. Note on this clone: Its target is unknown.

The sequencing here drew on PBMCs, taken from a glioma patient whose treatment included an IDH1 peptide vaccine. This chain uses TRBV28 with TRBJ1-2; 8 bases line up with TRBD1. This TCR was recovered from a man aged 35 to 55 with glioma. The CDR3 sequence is CASTETGEYYGYTF. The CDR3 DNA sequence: TGTGCCAGCACAGAGACAGGGGAGTACTATGGCTACACCTTC.